This T cell receptor beta chain was identified in a study of blood T cell repertoires in COVID-19. Background on the study: Researchers got acute and convalescent COVID-19 samples from the United States, Italy and Spain.

Repertoires were generated with immunoSEQ multiplex PCR, while TCRdb's copy carries only in-frame clones and drops some. The repertoire includes about 270,000 clones, less than 90% of them detected once, and less than 15% sits in the top ten. Material: peripheral blood. The receptor's source is a human donor in a cohort sampled during active COVID-19.

The CDR3 region has the DNA TGCGCCAGCAGCTTGGCTAGCGGGGCAATCTACGAGCAGTACTTC. It translates to CASSLASGAIYEQYF. The chain combines TRBV5-1 with TRBJ2-7; 9 positions agree with TRBD2. With 0 bases clipped from V and 3 bases from J, the junction kept 4 bases outside the gene matches. The germline gives CDR1 SGHRS, CDR2 YFSETQ. The CDR3 spans 15 residues.